This TCR beta chain was obtained from a study of T-cell reconstitution after alpha-beta-depleted transplantation in children. The TCRbeta library incorporated unique molecular identifiers. TCRdb used MiXCR to reprocess the PCR reads, holding one entry per CDR3 protein. This sample has hundreds of thousands of distinct CDR3 sequences; around 15% occur once, and the top ten carry 25% to 30%. Germline loops: CDR1 SNHLY, CDR2 FYNNEI. The CDR3 consists of 14 residues. V lost 2 bases to trimming and J lost 2 bases, with 7 bases between them. Sequenced here: PBMCs, mostly from graft donor cells, sampled 360 days after TCRalphabeta/CD19-depleted stem cell transplant. The V call is TRBV2, the J call TRBJ2-1, with a weak D call TRBD2 (5 bases). The source of this sequence is a boy under three years old who had a stem cell transplant for Wiskott-Aldrich syndrome, so the T cells may come from the graft donor. The CDR3, as DNA: TGTGCCAGCAGTGAAACGGGGACCTACAATGAGCAGTTCTTC. Translated, it gives CASSETGTYNEQFF.